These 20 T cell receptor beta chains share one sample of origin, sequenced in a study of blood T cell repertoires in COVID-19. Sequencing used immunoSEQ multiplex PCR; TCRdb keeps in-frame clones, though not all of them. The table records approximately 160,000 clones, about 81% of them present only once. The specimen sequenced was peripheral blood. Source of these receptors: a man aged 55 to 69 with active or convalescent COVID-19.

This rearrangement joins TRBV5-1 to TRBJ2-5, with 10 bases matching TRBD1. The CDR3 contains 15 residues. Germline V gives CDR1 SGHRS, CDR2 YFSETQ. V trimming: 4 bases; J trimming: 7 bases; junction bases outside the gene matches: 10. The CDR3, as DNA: TGCGCCAGCAGCCGAGGCCCGACAGGGGGCGGGACCCAGTACTTC. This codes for CASSRGPTGGGTQYF.

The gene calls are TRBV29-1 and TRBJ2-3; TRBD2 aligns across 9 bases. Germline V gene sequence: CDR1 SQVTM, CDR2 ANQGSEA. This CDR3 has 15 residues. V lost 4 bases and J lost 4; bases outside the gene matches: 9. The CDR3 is CSVVVPSGMADTQYF. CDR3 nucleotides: TGCAGCGTTGTGGTGCCTAGCGGGATGGCAGATACGCAGTATTTT.

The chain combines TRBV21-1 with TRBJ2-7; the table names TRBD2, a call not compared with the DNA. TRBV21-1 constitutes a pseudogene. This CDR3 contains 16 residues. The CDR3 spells CASSLPGSSGSYEQYF. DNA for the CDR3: TGTGCCAGCAGCTTACCGGGGTCTTCTGGCTCCTACGAGCAGTACTTC.

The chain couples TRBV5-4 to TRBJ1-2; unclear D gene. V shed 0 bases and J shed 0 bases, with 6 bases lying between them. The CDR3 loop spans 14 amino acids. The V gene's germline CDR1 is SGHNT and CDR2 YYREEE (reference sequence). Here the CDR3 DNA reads TGTGCCAGCAGCTTGGCCAGTTCTAACTATGGCTACACCTTC. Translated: CASSLASSNYGYTF.

The CDR3 coding sequence is TGTGCCAGCAGCCAAGTGAGAAGTGCAACTAATGAAAAACTGTTTTTT. Translation: CASSQVRSATNEKLFF. The chain has TRBV3-1 (or the pseudogene TRBV3-2) and TRBJ1-4; the D is unclear. CDR1 and CDR2 from the germline V gene are LGHDT and YNNKEL (reference sequence). Trimming removed 1 base from V and 0 bases from J, with 9 bases in between. The CDR3 runs to 16 residues.

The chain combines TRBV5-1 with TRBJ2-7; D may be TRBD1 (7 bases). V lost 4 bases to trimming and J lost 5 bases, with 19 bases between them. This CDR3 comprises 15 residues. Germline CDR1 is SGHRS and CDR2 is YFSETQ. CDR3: CASSPPQGGTHEQYF. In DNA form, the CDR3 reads TGCGCCAGCAGCCCTCCCCAGGGGGGTACCCACGAGCAGTACTTC.

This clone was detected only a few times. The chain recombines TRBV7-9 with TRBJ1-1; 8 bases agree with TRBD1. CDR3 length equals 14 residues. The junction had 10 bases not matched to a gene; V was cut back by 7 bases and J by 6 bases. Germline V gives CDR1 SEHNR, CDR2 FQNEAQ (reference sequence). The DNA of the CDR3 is TGTGCCAGCACCGGTCGGACAGGGAAATCTGAAGCTTTCTTT. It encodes CASTGRTGKSEAFF.

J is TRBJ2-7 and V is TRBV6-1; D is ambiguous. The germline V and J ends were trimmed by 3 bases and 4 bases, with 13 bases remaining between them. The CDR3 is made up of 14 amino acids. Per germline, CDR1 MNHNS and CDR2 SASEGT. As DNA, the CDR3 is TGTGCCAGCAGTGATCCTAGGCCTGGGTACGAGCAGTACTTC. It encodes CASSDPRPGYEQYF.

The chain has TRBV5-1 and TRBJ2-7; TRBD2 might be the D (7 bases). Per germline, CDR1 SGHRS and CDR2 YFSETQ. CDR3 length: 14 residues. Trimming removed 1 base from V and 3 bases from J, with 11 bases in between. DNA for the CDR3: TGCGCCAGCAGCTTGTCGGGGGGCTACTACGAGCAGTACTTC. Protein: CASSLSGGYYEQYF.

The CDR3 nucleotides are TGTGCCAGCAGCTTGAGTTCCAGGGGGCTGCCGGAGGGTAATGAAAAACTGTTTTTT. Its protein product is CASSLSSRGLPEGNEKLFF. V usage is TRBV5-4 and J usage is TRBJ1-4; 8 bases are a match to TRBD1. The CDR3 covers 19 residues. In germline, CDR1 is SGHNT, CDR2 YYREEE (reference sequence). V gave up 1 base and J gave up 4 bases; unmatched junction bases: 15.

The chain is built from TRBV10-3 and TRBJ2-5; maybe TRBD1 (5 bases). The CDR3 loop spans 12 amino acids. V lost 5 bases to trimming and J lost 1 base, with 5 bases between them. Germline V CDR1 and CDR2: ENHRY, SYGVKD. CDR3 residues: CAISQGQETQYF. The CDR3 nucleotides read TGTGCCATCAGTCAGGGCCAAGAGACCCAGTACTTC.

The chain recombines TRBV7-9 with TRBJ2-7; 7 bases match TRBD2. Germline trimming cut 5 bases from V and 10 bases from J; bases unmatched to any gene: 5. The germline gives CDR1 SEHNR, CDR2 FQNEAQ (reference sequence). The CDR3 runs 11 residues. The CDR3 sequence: CASSDGTIQYF. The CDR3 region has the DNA TGTGCCAGCAGCGACGGGACTATCCAGTACTTC. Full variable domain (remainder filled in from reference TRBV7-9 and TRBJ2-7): DTGVSQNPRHKITKRGQNVTFRCDPISEHNRLYWYRQTLGQGPEFLTYFQNEAQLEKSRLLSDRFSAERPKGSFSTLEIQRTEQGDSAMYLCASSDGTIQYFGPGTRLTVT.

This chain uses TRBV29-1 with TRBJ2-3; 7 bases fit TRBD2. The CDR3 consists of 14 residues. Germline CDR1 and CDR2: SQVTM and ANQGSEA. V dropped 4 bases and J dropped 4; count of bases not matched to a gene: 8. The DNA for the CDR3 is TGCAGCGTTGGCCCCCTAGGGAGGGCAGATACGCAGTATTTT. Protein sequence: CSVGPLGRADTQYF.

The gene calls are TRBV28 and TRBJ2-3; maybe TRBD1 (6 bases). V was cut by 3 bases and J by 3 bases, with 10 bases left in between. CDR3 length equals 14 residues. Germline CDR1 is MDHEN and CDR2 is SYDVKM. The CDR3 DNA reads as TGTGCCAGCAGTTTGGACAGCTTAACAGATACGCAGTATTTT. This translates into CASSLDSLTDTQYF.

DNA for the CDR3: TGTGCCACCAGCGCCGACAGGGGAATGGCACCCCTCCACTTT. It specifies CATSADRGMAPLHF. V gene TRBV15 combines with J gene TRBJ1-6, with TRBD1 matching 8 bases. Per germline, CDR1 LNHNV and CDR2 YYDKDF (reference sequence). CDR3 length equals 14 residues. With V trimmed by 5 bases and J by 11 bases, 8 bases remained unmatched. The full variable domain, rest sourced from reference TRBV15 and TRBJ1-6, is DAMVIQNPRYQVTQFGKPVTLSCSQTLNHNVMYWYQQKSSQAPKLLFHYYDKDFNNEADTPDNFQSRRPNTSFCFLDIRSPGLGDTAMYLCATSADRGMAPLHFGNGTRLTVT.

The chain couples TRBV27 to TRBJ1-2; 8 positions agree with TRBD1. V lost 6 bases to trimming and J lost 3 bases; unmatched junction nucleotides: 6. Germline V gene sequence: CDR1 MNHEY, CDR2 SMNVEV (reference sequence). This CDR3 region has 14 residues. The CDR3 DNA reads TGTGCCAGCAGAACCAACAGGGGGGACTATGGCTACACCTTC. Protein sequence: CASRTNRGDYGYTF.

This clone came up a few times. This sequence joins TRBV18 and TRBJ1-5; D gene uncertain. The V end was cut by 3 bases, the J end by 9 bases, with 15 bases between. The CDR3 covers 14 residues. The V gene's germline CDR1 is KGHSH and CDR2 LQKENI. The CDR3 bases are TGTGCCAGCTCACCCCCCGCGTTTACGGGGCCCCAGCATTTT. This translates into CASSPPAFTGPQHF.

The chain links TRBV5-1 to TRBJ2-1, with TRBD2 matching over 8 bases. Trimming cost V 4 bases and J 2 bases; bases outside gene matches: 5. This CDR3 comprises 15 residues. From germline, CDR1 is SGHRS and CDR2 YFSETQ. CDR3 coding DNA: TGCGCCAGCAGCCAGGGACTAGTAGCCTACAATGAGCAGTTCTTC. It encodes CASSQGLVAYNEQFF. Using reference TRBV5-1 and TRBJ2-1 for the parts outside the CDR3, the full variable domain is KAGVTQTPRYLIKTRGQQVTLSCSPISGHRSVSWYQQTPGQGLQFLFEYFSETQRNKGNFPGRFSGRQFSNSRSEMNVSTLELGDSALYLCASSQGLVAYNEQFFGPGTRLTVL.

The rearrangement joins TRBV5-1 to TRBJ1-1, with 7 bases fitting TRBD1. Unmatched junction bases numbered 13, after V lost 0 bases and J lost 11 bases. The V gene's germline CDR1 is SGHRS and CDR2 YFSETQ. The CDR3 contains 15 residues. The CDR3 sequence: CASSLAFGPEQGAFF. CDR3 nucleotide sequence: TGCGCCAGCAGCTTGGCCTTCGGTCCTGAACAGGGGGCTTTCTTT. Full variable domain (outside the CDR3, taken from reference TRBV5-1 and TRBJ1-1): KAGVTQTPRYLIKTRGQQVTLSCSPISGHRSVSWYQQTPGQGLQFLFEYFSETQRNKGNFPGRFSGRQFSNSRSEMNVSTLELGDSALYLCASSLAFGPEQGAFFGQGTRLTVV.

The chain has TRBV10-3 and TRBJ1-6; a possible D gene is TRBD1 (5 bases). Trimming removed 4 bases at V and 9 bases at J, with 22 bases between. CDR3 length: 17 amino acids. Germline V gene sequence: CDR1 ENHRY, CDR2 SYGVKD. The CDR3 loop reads CAISGDSGTKGPSPLHF. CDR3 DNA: TGTGCCATCAGTGGGGACTCCGGCACCAAGGGACCTTCACCCCTCCACTTT.